This paragraph covers one T cell receptor (beta chain) sequence. Its antigen is as yet unknown. Here immunoSEQ multiplex PCR was the method, and the copy in TCRdb shows in-frame clones only, minus some. This sample has approximately 140,000 clones; roughly nine tenths occur once, and the top ten carry around 3.2%. These data come from a study of T cell responses to AZD1222 COVID-19 vaccine. Whole-study findings and limits: Mostly white British, mostly female donors; authors suggested clonal diversity may be underestimated.

The germline V gene encodes CDR1 SNHLY and CDR2 FYNNEI. CDR3 size: 15 residues. V gave up 8 bases and J gave up 5 bases, with 22 bases separating them. The source is an adult in good health. V and J are TRBV2 and TRBJ2-7; possibly TRBD1 for D (6 bases). The source was peripheral blood, collected on day 0 of AZD1222 vaccination. CDR3 coding DNA: TGTGCCAGCTCAGAGATATCAGGGGAGAAAGACGAGCAGTACTTC. Its translation is CASSEISGEKDEQYF.